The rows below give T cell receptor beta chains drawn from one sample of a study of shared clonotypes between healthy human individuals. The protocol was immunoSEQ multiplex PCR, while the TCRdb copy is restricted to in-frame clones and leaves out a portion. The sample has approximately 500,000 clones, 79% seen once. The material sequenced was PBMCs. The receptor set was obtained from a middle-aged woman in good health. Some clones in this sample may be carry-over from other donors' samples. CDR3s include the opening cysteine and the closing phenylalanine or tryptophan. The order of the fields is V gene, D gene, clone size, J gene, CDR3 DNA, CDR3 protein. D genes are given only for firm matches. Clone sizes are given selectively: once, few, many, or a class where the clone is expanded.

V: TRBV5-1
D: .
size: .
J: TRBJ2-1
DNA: TGCGCCAGCAGCTTGGTGGTAGGGAATGAGCAGTTCTTC
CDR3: CASSLVVGNEQFF

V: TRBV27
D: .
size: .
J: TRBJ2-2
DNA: TGTGCCAGCAGTCTCATTAGTGCGGGGGAGCTGTTTTTT
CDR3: CASSLISAGELFF

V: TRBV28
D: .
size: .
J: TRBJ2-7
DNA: TGTGCCGCGTTCTCGGACCTATACGAGCAGTACTTC
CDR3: CAAFSDLYEQYF

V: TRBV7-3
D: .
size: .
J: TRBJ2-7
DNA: TGTGCCAGCAGCCACAGGCGCAGCTCCTACGAGCAGTACTTC
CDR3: CASSHRRSSYEQYF

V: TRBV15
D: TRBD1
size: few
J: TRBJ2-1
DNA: TGTGCCACCAGGGGGACAGGGTTGAATGAGCAGTTCTTC
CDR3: CATRGTGLNEQFF

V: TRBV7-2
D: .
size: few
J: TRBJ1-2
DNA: TGTGCCAGCAGCTTTGGGGGCGCGCGCGATGGCTACACCTTC
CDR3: CASSFGGARDGYTF

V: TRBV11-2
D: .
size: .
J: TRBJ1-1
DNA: TGTGCCAGCAGCTCCGTAGGACAGCTATCGAGGGCTTTCTTT
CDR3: CASSSVGQLSRAFF

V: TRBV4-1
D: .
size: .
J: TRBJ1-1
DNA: TGCGCCAGCAGCCAAGGGACACTGCGAAGAACTGAAGCTTTCTTT
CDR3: CASSQGTLRRTEAFF

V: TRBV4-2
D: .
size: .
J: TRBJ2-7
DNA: TGTGCCAGCAGCCAAGAGGGATACGGGGTCGGCACCTACGAGCAGTACTTC
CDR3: CASSQEGYGVGTYEQYF

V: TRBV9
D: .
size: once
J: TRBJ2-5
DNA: TGTGCCAGCAGCGTAGAGCGGTGGGGTGAGACCCAGTACTTC
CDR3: CASSVERWGETQYF

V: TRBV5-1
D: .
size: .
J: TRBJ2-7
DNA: TGCGCCAGCAGCTTGATCGGGAGTAGCTCCTACGAGCAGTACTTC
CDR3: CASSLIGSSSYEQYF

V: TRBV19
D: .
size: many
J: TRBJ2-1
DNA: TGTGCCAGTAGTATTTCGACTGAGGCCAATGAGCAGTTCTTC
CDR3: CASSISTEANEQFF

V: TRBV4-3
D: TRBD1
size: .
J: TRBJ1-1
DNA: TGCGCCAGCAGCCACGCCAACAGGGGGACTGAAGCTTTCTTT
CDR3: CASSHANRGTEAFF

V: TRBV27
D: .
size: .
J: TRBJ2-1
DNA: TGTGCCAGCAGTTTAGGGCAGGGGCTCGGGAATGAGCAGTTCTTC
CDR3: CASSLGQGLGNEQFF

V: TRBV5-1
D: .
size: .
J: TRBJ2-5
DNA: TGCGCCAGCAGGGAGAGTTTGGTCCAAGAGACCCAGTACTTC
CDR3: CASRESLVQETQYF

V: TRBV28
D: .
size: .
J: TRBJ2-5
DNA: TGTGCCAGCAGTTTATCCCCGGGTATCGAAACCCAGTACTTC
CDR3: CASSLSPGIETQYF